The rows below give T cell receptor beta chains drawn from one sample of a study of beta chain features in type 1 diabetes. Sequencing used immunoSEQ multiplex PCR; TCRdb keeps in-frame clones, though not all of them. The sample holds 130,000 or so clones, 9.2% seen once. Material: central memory CD4+ T cells from blood. The receptors were sampled from a man aged 18 to 29 in good health. CDR3s leave out the opening cysteine and the closing phenylalanine or tryptophan. Each record gives: J gene, V gene, D gene, CDR3 protein. D genes are given only for firm matches.

TRBJ2-3	TRBV6-5	TRBD2	ASSYRGGLTDTQY
TRBJ1-1	TRBV19	-	ASSNRRNTEAF
TRBJ2-3	TRBV6-6	TRBD1	ASSLGRGTADTQY
TRBJ1-5	TRBV5-5	-	ASSHRSRDQPQH
TRBJ1-5	TRBV7-9	-	ASSLQEGQPQH
TRBJ2-3	TRBV5-1	TRBD2	ASSLELAGSTDTQY
TRBJ2-7	TRBV20-1	-	SASTSYEQY
TRBJ2-1	TRBV4-3	TRBD1	ASSQGQGPGEQF
TRBJ2-2	TRBV5-6	-	ASSPGQKQIEGELF
TRBJ2-5	TRBV7-3	TRBD2	ASSSSSGETQY
TRBJ2-1	TRBV4-1	-	ASSQPPGGRYNEQF
TRBJ2-6	TRBV11-2	TRBD1	ASSFNRDRISSGANVLT
TRBJ1-2	TRBV9	TRBD1	ASNLGTGGDGYT
TRBJ2-2	TRBV7-2	TRBD1	ASRPGGANTGELF
TRBJ1-5	TRBV11-2	-	ASSLESGGSNQPQH
TRBJ2-2	TRBV5-1	-	ASGGVTGELF
TRBJ1-2	TRBV7-3	-	ASSLNYVGYGYT
TRBJ1-2	TRBV4-1	-	ASSQVAGSNTGYT
TRBJ1-1	TRBV5-6	TRBD1	ASNVRRTGVTEAF
-	TRBV15	TRBD2	ATSRDRAGDYEQY
TRBJ2-3	TRBV7-9	-	ASSGTGRVTQY
TRBJ2-7	TRBV6-1	-	ASSEGGSGVYEQY
TRBJ1-2	TRBV19	TRBD1	ASEQGVNYGYT
TRBJ1-5	TRBV18	TRBD1	ASSPGQGGDQPQH
TRBJ2-1	TRBV18	TRBD2	ASSPGLAGSEQF
TRBJ1-2	TRBV11-2	-	ASSPDRNYGYT
TRBJ2-7	TRBV6-5	TRBD2	ASRSGLAGSYEQY
TRBJ1-1	TRBV30	-	AWMGQGNTEAF
TRBJ2-7	TRBV29-1	TRBD1	SVRDRATYEQY
TRBJ2-1	TRBV5-6	-	ASSLRGFVNEQF
TRBJ1-2	TRBV2	-	ASSPGPDTGYGYT
TRBJ2-5	TRBV2	TRBD1	ASMGDRQETQY
TRBJ2-1	TRBV7-2	TRBD1	ASSLSGQGVNEQF
TRBJ1-3	TRBV29-1	TRBD1	SVVPMTGNGNTIY